Listed here are 19 T cell receptor beta chains from one sample, sequenced in a study of CD4 and CD8 cells across lung adenocarcinoma regions. TCRdb re-called the PCR reads with MiXCR, one entry per CDR3 protein. The sample holds some 8,000 distinct CDR3 sequences, 45% to 60% seen once. Sequenced sample: CD8+ T cells from the center of a lung tumor. These receptors came from a female donor with lung adenocarcinoma. The CD4 and CD8 labels of this study may be unreliable.

The sample holds one count of this clonotype. Mismatch with germline at one junction end may stem from a read error. The chain couples TRBV7-6 to TRBJ2-3; D is perhaps TRBD1 or TRBD2 (5 bases each). In germline, CDR1 is SGHVS, CDR2 FNYEAQ. The CDR3 has 14 amino acids. CDR3 DNA: TGTGCCAGCAGCCTGGGGGTAAGCACCGAGGCGCAGTTTTTT. Its protein product is CASSLGVSTEAQFF.

A remark on this clonotype: Compared with germline, one end of the junction differs, possibly owing to a read error. DNA of the CDR3: TGTGCCAACAGCCCGGTGGGGGGGACGCATGGCTACACCTTC. Its protein product is CANSPVGGTHGYTF. The rearrangement joins TRBV7-2 to TRBJ1-2, with a weak D call TRBD1 (5 bases). Germline V gives CDR1 SGHTA, CDR2 FQGNSA. This CDR3 region has 14 residues.

This clonotype was seen many times. The chain combines TRBV6-4 with TRBJ2-2; 7 bases line up with TRBD1. J lost 6 bases, V lost 2 bases, and 3 bases had no gene match. There are 14 residues in the CDR3. Germline CDR1 is MRHNA and CDR2 is SNTAGT. The CDR3 region has the DNA TGTGCCAGCAGTGACACAGGGGACGCCGGGGAGCTGTTTTTT. It is translated as CASSDTGDAGELFF.

The chain links TRBV10-3 to TRBJ2-7; no definite D call. V lost 10 bases to trimming and J lost 0 bases, with 19 bases between them. The CDR3 runs 15 residues. In germline, CDR1 is ENHRY, CDR2 SYGVKD. This CDR3 is CATNLSPSFSYEQYF. The DNA for the CDR3 is TGTGCCACCAACCTCTCCCCATCCTTCTCCTACGAGCAGTACTTC.

The V call is TRBV7-3, the J call TRBJ2-3, with a tentative D call TRBD2 (5 bases). Near its end, the DNA agrees better with TRBJ2-5, so the J call may be wrong. CDR1 and CDR2 (germline): SGHTA, FQGTGA. The CDR3 is 16 amino acids. The CDR3 sequence is CASIEHEGGRIGTQYF. CDR3 coding DNA: TGTGCCAGCATCGAACACGAGGGTGGTAGAATAGGTACCCAGTACTTC.

Comment on this clonotype: The junction shows a germline mismatch at one end, possibly a read error. The chain links TRBV12-3 or TRBV12-4 to TRBJ2-3; 9 bases fit TRBD2. CDR3 length: 16 amino acids. Here the CDR3 DNA reads TGTGCCAGCAGAAAAGCGGGGGGACCGAACACCGGTGCGCAGTTTTTT. Its translation: CASRKAGGPNTGAQFF.

CDR3: CASSSRTGGGGISTDTQYF. The CDR3 DNA reads as TGTGCCAGCAGTTCCCGAACTGGGGGCGGGGGGATTAGCACAGATACGCAGTATTTT. The V call is TRBV7-2, the J call TRBJ2-3; 8 nucleotides agree with TRBD2. Germline V gives CDR1 SGHTA, CDR2 FQGNSA. V was clipped by 6 bases and J by 0 bases; unmatched bases: 17. The CDR3 runs to 19 residues.

The chain carries TRBV6-1 and TRBJ1-2; 11 positions agree with TRBD1. Germline V lookup: CDR1 MNHNS, CDR2 SASEGT. The CDR3 extends over 15 amino acids. The V segment lost 4 bases and the J segment 4 bases; nucleotides outside the gene matches: 5. CDR3 residues: CASSGGQGGLYGYTF. As DNA, the CDR3 is TGTGCCAGCAGTGGGGGACAGGGGGGGCTCTATGGCTACACCTTC.

The CDR3 is CASSSGGQVSTGAQYF. Written as DNA, the CDR3 is TGTGCCAGCAGCTCGGGGGGGCAGGTGAGCACCGGGGCGCAGTATTTT. The genes are TRBV7-3 and TRBJ2-2; 8 bases line up with TRBD2. The J call may not be correct, given that the DNA end is closer to TRBJ2-3. Germline V gene data show CDR1 as SGHTA and CDR2 as FQGTGA. This CDR3 is built from 16 residues.

This clonotype was counted a few times. The chain couples TRBV7-6 to TRBJ2-2; D is unclear. The assigned J gene may be wrong: the sequence end matches TRBJ2-3 better. The CDR3 runs 14 residues. Germline loops: CDR1 SGHVS, CDR2 FNYEAQ. The DNA for the CDR3 is TGTGCCAGCAGCCTGGCGGTGAACACCGAGGCGCAGTATTTT. Translating it yields CASSLAVNTEAQYF.

Comment on this clonotype: Mismatch with germline at one junction end may stem from a read error. This sequence joins TRBV7-2 and TRBJ2-1; D might be TRBD2 (6 bases). Per germline, CDR1 SGHTA and CDR2 FQGNSA. This CDR3 has 14 amino acids. The CDR3 DNA is TGTGCCAGCAAAGGCGGGGCCAACAACAATGAGCAGTTTTTC. This sequence encodes CASKGGANNNEQFF.

On this clonotype: The junction does not match germline at one end; this may be a read error. The gene calls are TRBV7-2 and TRBJ2-1; 7 nucleotides line up with TRBD2. This CDR3 region has 14 residues. Germline assignment: CDR1 SGHTA and CDR2 FQGNSA. CDR3 in amino acids: CAGQLGGSNDEQFF. CDR3 DNA: TGTGCGGGCCAACTGGGGGGGAGCAACGATGAGCAGTTCTTT.

This chain links TRBV7-7 with TRBJ2-5, with D perhaps assigned TRBD1 or TRBD2 (5 bases each). The closer fit of TRBJ2-3 to the DNA end suggests the J call may be wrong. Germline V gene lookup returns CDR1 SSHAT and CDR2 FNYEAQ (reference sequence). This CDR3 region has 15 residues. In DNA, the CDR3 is TGTGCTACGGGGTTAGGGGTTGTTGACCAAGAGACGCAGTATTTT. It translates to CATGLGVVDQETQYF.

Comments on this clonotype: A read error may account for a junction end that differs from germline. V is TRBV28 and J is TRBJ2-3, with a tentative D call TRBD1 (6 bases). Germline CDR1 reads MDHEN; CDR2 reads SYDVKM. CDR3 length equals 21 residues. The CDR3, as DNA: TGTGCCAGCAGTTTATGGGCTGAGAGGGTGAAGAGGGGGTCGGGCAAAGATACGCAGTATTTC. Protein product: CASSLWAERVKRGSGKDTQYF.

As concerns this clonotype: The final CDR3 position lacks the conserved phenylalanine or tryptophan, pointing to a likely read error. It is unclear where the CDR3 begins or ends on the DNA, so no DNA is shown, and the CDR3 is as TCRdb lists it. The chain joins TRBV15 to TRBJ2-3. Germline lookup yields CDR1 LNHNV and CDR2 YYDKDF (reference sequence). The CDR3 spans 20 residues, counting both ends. The CDR3: CATTPGQFFVFLVEMGFHHV.

This clonotype was detected ten times or more. The rearrangement uses TRBV7-9 and TRBJ2-2; perhaps D is TRBD1 or TRBD2 (5 bases each). The CDR3 contains 15 residues. The V gene's germline CDR1 is SEHNR and CDR2 FQNEAQ (reference sequence). V lost 6 bases, J lost 4 bases, and 15 bases lay in between. CDR3 sequence (DNA): TGTGCCAGCAGAGACATGAGGGACCGCACCGGGGAGCTGTTTTTT. Translation gives CASRDMRDRTGELFF.

In regard to this clonotype: Compared with germline, one end of the junction differs, possibly owing to a read error. DNA for the CDR3: TGTGCCAGCAGACACGGTATGGGGTCTGGGGCAAACGTCCAGTATTTC. Encoded protein: CASRHGMGSGANVQYF. The V call is TRBV12-3 or TRBV12-4, the J call TRBJ2-5, with D possibly being TRBD1 (5 bases). The CDR3 spans 16 residues.

This clonotype was detected many times. The chain couples TRBV6-1 to TRBJ1-3, with D tentatively TRBD1 (5 bases). From germline, CDR1 is MNHNS and CDR2 SASEGT. This CDR3 has 13 amino acids. V shed 11 bases and J shed 0 bases, with 11 bases lying between them. In DNA form, the CDR3 reads TGTGCCTCCCGAAGGGGCTCTGGAAACACCATATATTTT. This sequence encodes CASRRGSGNTIYF.

Details on this clonotype: Germline and junction disagree at one end, which may indicate a read error. This sequence joins TRBV7-2 and TRBJ2-4, with 13 bases that match TRBD2. The end of the DNA fits TRBJ2-3 better, so the J call may be wrong. Germline CDR1 and CDR2: SGHTA and FQGNSA. This CDR3 spans 19 amino acids. The CDR3 is CASSSPTSGGGSSKDMQYF. For the CDR3, the DNA is TGTGCCAGCAGTTCCCCAACTAGCGGGGGGGGGAGTAGCAAAGATATGCAGTATTTT.